The clone carrying this T cell receptor beta chain appeared once. The second PCR ran roughly 6 to 11 cycles with a sample-barcoded 5' primer and J-beta primers. TCRdb reprocessed the 5' RACE reads via MiXCR and lists one record per CDR3 protein. In the table there are just under 900,000 distinct CDR3 sequences, under 30% of which are singletons. The data were taken from a study of blood T cells in healthy people across ages. The source material was blood. This clonotype originated in a woman older than 75 in good health.

The CDR3 DNA follows: TGTGCCAGTAGGACGGGACAAGGAAACACCATATATTTT. Its translation: CASRTGQGNTIYF. This chain uses TRBV19 with TRBJ1-3, with D possibly being TRBD1 (6 bases). This CDR3 region has 13 residues. V dropped 6 bases and J dropped 4 bases, with 10 bases sitting between them. Germline-derived CDR1 and CDR2 are LNHDA and SQIVND (reference sequence). The complete variable domain, with remaining parts taken from reference TRBV19 and TRBJ1-3, reads DGGITQSPKYLFRKEGQNVTLSCEQNLNHDAMYWYRQDPGQGLRLIYYSQIVNDFQKGDIAEGYSVSREKKESFPLTVTSAQKNPTAFYLCASRTGQGNTIYFGEGSWLTVV.